This T cell receptor (beta chain) was sequenced during a study of shared clonotypes between healthy human individuals. CDR1 and CDR2 from the germline V gene are ENHRY and SYGVKD. Trimming left V 10 bases short and J 2 bases short, with 6 bases between. The CDR3 contains 11 residues. The protocol was immunoSEQ multiplex PCR, while the TCRdb copy is restricted to in-frame clones and leaves out a portion. Of 550,000 to 700,000 clones in the sample, 60% to 75% were seen once. The TCR comes from a woman aged 30 to 39 in good health. Sequences were obtained from memory CD4+ T cells sorted from blood. Subset meaning: CD45RA-negative fraction. V and J are TRBV10-3 and TRBJ2-1; D gene unclear. CDR3 bases: TGTGCCACCCAGACCTACAATGAGCAGTTCTTC. Its protein is CATQTYNEQFF.